The 30 T cell receptor beta chains in this list originate from one sample, sequenced in a study of OX40 agonist ivuxolimab in advanced cancers. Data came from immunoSEQ multiplex PCR; TCRdb stores just in-frame clones and leaves some out. This table has fewer than 100,000 clones, 87% appearing once. Here the sequenced sample was CD4+ or CD8+ T cells sorted from blood, taken in a trial of the OX40 agonist ivuxolimab. Source of these receptors: an adult with an advanced solid tumor such as melanoma, head and neck, liver or kidney cancer.

This chain links TRBV9 with TRBJ2-2; D perhaps matches TRBD1 (5 bases). V was pared by 4 bases and J by 5 bases, with 24 bases between. Germline V CDR1 and CDR2: SGDLS, YYNGEE. The CDR3 has 18 amino acids. The CDR3 reads CASSPSGMLQVSTGELFF. In DNA, the CDR3 is TGTGCCAGCAGCCCGTCAGGGATGTTACAGGTATCGACCGGGGAGCTGTTTTTT.

The sample holds one count of this clone. V and J are TRBV6-5 and TRBJ1-6; D possibly corresponds to TRBD1 (5 bases). The CDR3 is made up of 13 amino acids. Germline values: CDR1 MNHEY, CDR2 SVGAGI. The ends were cut back, 6 bases at V and 12 bases at J, with 15 bases in the middle. This CDR3 reads CASRKEGQRPLHF. DNA for the CDR3: TGTGCCAGCAGGAAAGAGGGGCAACGACCCCTCCACTTT.

The gene calls are TRBV15 and TRBJ2-5, with D possibly called TRBD1 or TRBD2 (5 bases each). With 5 bases removed from V and 3 bases from J, the gap between germline ends came to 13 bases. The CDR3 consists of 14 residues. Germline assignment: CDR1 LNHNV and CDR2 YYDKDF (reference sequence). In DNA, the CDR3 is TGTGCCACCAGCGGCGCCGGGACGGAAGAGACCCAGTACTTC. Encoded protein: CATSGAGTEETQYF.

The chain recombines TRBV7-9 with TRBJ1-1; the D gene is possibly TRBD1 (6 bases). Germline CDR1 and CDR2: SEHNR and FQNEAQ (reference sequence). Trimming took off 5 bases at V and 7 bases at J, with 20 bases between the two ends. The CDR3 extends over 15 amino acids. DNA for the CDR3: TGTGCCAGCAGCCCTAGGGGGTCAGGGGAGGGTGAAGCTTTCTTT. This encodes CASSPRGSGEGEAFF.

The chain uses TRBV5-6 and TRBJ1-4, with D hard to call. V lost 4 bases and J lost 7, with 20 bases in between. The CDR3 loop spans 16 amino acids. Germline V lookup: CDR1 SGHDT, CDR2 YYEEEE. The CDR3 region is CASSPAVGYNIEKLFF. The CDR3 DNA follows: TGTGCCAGCAGCCCAGCCGTCGGGTATAATATTGAAAAACTGTTTTTT.

J is TRBJ1-1 and V is TRBV5-5; D gene unclear. The germline gives CDR1 SGHKS, CDR2 YYEKEE (reference sequence). This CDR3 is built from 14 residues. Trimming took 0 bases from V and 5 from J, leaving 11 bases between them. The CDR3 DNA reads TGTGCCAGCAGCTTGGCCGGGAGGAGTACTGAAGCTTTCTTT. The encoded protein is CASSLAGRSTEAFF. Full variable domain (outside the CDR3, taken from reference TRBV5-5 and TRBJ1-1): DAGVTQSPTHLIKTRGQQVTLRCSPISGHKSVSWYQQVLGQGPQFIFQYYEKEERGRGNFPDRFSARQFPNYSSELNVNALLLGDSALYLCASSLAGRSTEAFFGQGTRLTVV.

The chain links TRBV19 to TRBJ1-5; 7 nucleotides agree with TRBD1. Germline values: CDR1 LNHDA, CDR2 SQIVND (reference sequence). V shed 4 bases and J 6 bases; nucleotides not matched to a gene: 12. The CDR3 is 16 amino acids. CDR3 sequence: CASSTLHRGVSQPQHF. CDR3 sequence (DNA): TGTGCCAGTAGTACCCTCCACAGGGGAGTTTCTCAGCCCCAGCATTTT.

The CDR3 bases are TGTGCCAGCAGCCCCCGGAGGGAGGAGACCCAGTACTTC. Protein product: CASSPRREETQYF. The genes are TRBV5-4 and TRBJ2-5; TRBD2 is a possible D gene (6 bases). The CDR3 runs 13 residues. Trimming pared 4 bases from V and 5 bases from J, leaving 12 bases between. The V gene's germline CDR1 is SGHNT and CDR2 YYREEE (reference sequence).

As concerns this clone: Because it lacks the conserved phenylalanine or tryptophan at the end, this CDR3 is likely a read error. V and J are TRBV19 and TRBJ1-6; tentatively, D is TRBD1 (5 bases). Germline CDR1 is LNHDA and CDR2 is SQIVND (reference sequence). V was trimmed by 6 bases and J by 5 bases, leaving 8 bases between them. The CDR3 spans 13 residues. The CDR3 DNA reads as TGTGCCAGTAGGCTGGGGGATAATTCACCCCTCCACCTT. It is translated as CASRLGDNSPLHL.

This chain joins TRBV7-2 and TRBJ1-5; D may be TRBD1 (5 bases). V was shortened by 8 bases and J by 5 bases, with 10 bases between the two germline ends. The CDR3 totals 12 residues. The germline V gene encodes CDR1 SGHTA and CDR2 FQGNSA. The CDR3 DNA is TGTGCCAGCTCCCCGGGGGATCAGCCCCAGCATTTT. It is translated as CASSPGDQPQHF.

This clone was recorded only once. Other nucleotide sequences in the sample specify the same CDR3. CDR3 nucleotides: TGCGCCAGCAGCCAGACAGGTACGGGGAACACTGAAGCTTTCTTT. It is translated as CASSQTGTGNTEAFF. The rearrangement links TRBV5-1 to TRBJ1-1; D might be TRBD1 (6 bases). V lost 4 bases and J 1 base, leaving 14 bases between the germline ends. Germline CDR1 SGHRS, CDR2 YFSETQ. The CDR3 runs 15 residues.

The rearrangement joins TRBV5-5 to TRBJ1-5; 10 bases fit TRBD1. After removal of 4 bases from V and 3 bases from J, the junction contained 13 bases not matched to a gene. The V gene's germline CDR1 is SGHKS and CDR2 YYEKEE (reference sequence). This CDR3 contains 18 residues. The DNA of the CDR3 is TGTGCCAGCAGCCCCATCGGCGGGGGACAGGGGAACAATCAGCCCCAGCATTTT. Protein: CASSPIGGGQGNNQPQHF.

The chain recombines TRBV25-1 with TRBJ1-1; D unclear. CDR3 length: 14 amino acids. Deletions cut 2 bases from V and 4 bases from J, with 11 bases between. Germline loops: CDR1 MGHDK, CDR2 SYGVNS. The DNA of the CDR3 is TGTGCCAGCAGTGAACGTGGTGCGGGCACTGAAGCTTTCTTT. This codes for CASSERGAGTEAFF.

The CDR3 loop reads CASSLYGGTALGDTQYF. The DNA for the CDR3 is TGCGCCAGCAGCCTGTACGGGGGGACCGCATTAGGGGATACGCAGTATTTT. The chain combines TRBV5-1 with TRBJ2-3; 7 positions agree with TRBD2. CDR1 and CDR2 from the germline V gene are SGHRS and YFSETQ. The ends lost 4 bases at V and 6 bases at J; junction bases unmatched: 17. CDR3 size: 17 residues.

The rearrangement joins TRBV10-3 to TRBJ2-7, with TRBD1 matching over 9 bases. J was trimmed by 2 bases and V by 8 bases; bases with no gene match: 13. Germline loops: CDR1 ENHRY, CDR2 SYGVKD. The CDR3 length is 16 residues. The CDR3 protein is CAISVAPGTGTYEQYF. The DNA of the CDR3 is TGTGCCATCTCAGTGGCTCCGGGGACAGGGACCTACGAGCAGTACTTC.

A word on this clone: No DNA is shown, since the ends of the CDR3 on it are uncertain; the CDR3 is the one TCRdb lists. This chain's CDR3 is CASSSSTVVYEQYF. The genes are TRBV5-1 and TRBJ2-7; the D call in the table, TRBD1, was not verified against the DNA. Both ends counted, the CDR3 spans 14 residues. Germline values: CDR1 SGHRS, CDR2 YFSETQ.

The chain links TRBV7-6 to TRBJ1-6; D is uncertain. This CDR3 has 16 amino acids. Per the germline V gene, CDR1 is SGHVS and CDR2 is FNYEAQ. The V end was cut by 3 bases, the J end by 10 bases, with 19 bases between. Written as DNA, the CDR3 is TGTGCCAGCAGCTTGGACGACACGGGGATTGGGTCACCCCTCCACTTT. The encoded protein is CASSLDDTGIGSPLHF.

The J gene is TRBJ1-2, the V gene TRBV6-6; D uncertain. Trimming cost V 6 bases and J 3 bases, with 8 bases left between them. The CDR3 extends over 12 amino acids. From germline, CDR1 is MNHNY and CDR2 SVGAGI (reference sequence). The CDR3 DNA follows: TGTGCCAGCAGCCAGCCCGACTATGGCTACACCTTC. It encodes CASSQPDYGYTF.

The chain employs TRBV18 and TRBJ2-6; D is perhaps TRBD1 or TRBD2 (6 bases each). V lost 0 bases and J lost 2, with 8 bases in between. This CDR3 contains 16 residues. Germline assignment: CDR1 KGHSH and CDR2 LQKENI. The chain's CDR3 is CASSPPRDTGANVLTF. CDR3 sequence (DNA): TGTGCCAGCTCACCACCGCGGGACACTGGGGCCAACGTCCTGACTTTC.

The chain has TRBV25-1 and TRBJ2-5; D gene unclear. CDR3 size: 14 residues. V was shortened by 1 base and J by 1 base, with 7 bases between the two germline ends. From germline, CDR1 is MGHDK and CDR2 SYGVNS. CDR3 sequence: CASSESSGQETQYF. CDR3 nucleotide sequence: TGTGCCAGCAGTGAATCGTCCGGCCAAGAGACCCAGTACTTC.

The J gene is TRBJ2-7, the V gene TRBV5-1, with a tentative D call TRBD1 (5 bases). The CDR3 extends over 15 amino acids. The V and J ends lost 4 bases and 0 bases respectively, with 14 bases between them. Germline CDR1 is SGHRS and CDR2 is YFSETQ. In DNA form, the CDR3 reads TGCGCCAGCAGCCCTCGACAGCAAACCTCCTACGAGCAGTACTTC. As protein: CASSPRQQTSYEQYF.

For this clone: This CDR3 fails to terminate in the conserved phenylalanine or tryptophan, so it likely reflects a read error. The chain links TRBV6-1 to TRBJ1-6; weak D call: TRBD1 (5 bases). The V gene lost 4 bases and the J gene lost 6 bases, with 7 bases spanning the gap. Germline CDR1 MNHNS, CDR2 SASEGT. This CDR3 spans 13 amino acids. This CDR3 is CASSGGANSPLHL. The CDR3, as DNA: TGTGCCAGCAGTGGCGGGGCTAATTCACCCCTCCACCTT.

The rearrangement joins TRBV27 to TRBJ1-5, with D maybe TRBD1 (5 bases). Germline CDR1 and CDR2: MNHEY and SMNVEV (reference sequence). The CDR3 has 15 residues. The germline V and J ends were trimmed by 5 bases and 2 bases, with 13 bases remaining between them. The CDR3 region is CASSRWDGGNQPQHF. In DNA form, the CDR3 reads TGTGCCAGCAGTCGTTGGGACGGTGGCAATCAGCCCCAGCATTTT.

In nucleotides, the CDR3 is TGTGCCAGCAGCGGGACAGGGGGCGCAGGAAACACCATATATTTT. This encodes CASSGTGGAGNTIYF. V is TRBV9 and J is TRBJ1-3, with 11 bases matching TRBD1. The junction had 3 bases not matched to a gene; V was cut back by 3 bases and J by 4 bases. The CDR3 totals 15 residues. The V gene's germline CDR1 is SGDLS and CDR2 YYNGEE.

The chain is built from TRBV7-2 and TRBJ2-3; D gene unclear. This CDR3 has 14 residues. V gave up 3 bases and J gave up 2 bases, with 9 bases separating them. In germline, CDR1 is SGHTA, CDR2 FQGNSA. The CDR3 region has the DNA TGTGCCAGCAGCTTTGCATATTCCACAGATACGCAGTATTTT. This translates into CASSFAYSTDTQYF. The variable domain in full, completed from reference TRBV7-2 and TRBJ2-3, reads GAGVSQSPSNKVTEKGKDVELRCDPISGHTALYWYRQSLGQGLEFLIYFQGNSAPDKSGLPSDRFSAERTGGSVSTLTIQRTQQEDSAVYLCASSFAYSTDTQYFGPGTRLTVL.

This rearrangement joins TRBV5-1 to TRBJ1-4; 7 bases fit TRBD1. From germline, CDR1 is SGHRS and CDR2 YFSETQ. V lost 4 bases, J lost 7 bases, and 7 bases stayed unmatched. The CDR3 spans 14 residues. The CDR3 sequence is CASSVDREFEKLFF. The CDR3 region has the DNA TGCGCCAGCAGCGTCGACAGGGAGTTTGAAAAACTGTTTTTT.

V is TRBV10-3 and J is TRBJ1-2; a possible D gene is TRBD1 (5 bases). The CDR3 totals 14 residues. Trimming stripped 4 bases from V and 1 base from J, with 10 bases between. CDR1 and CDR2 from the germline V gene are ENHRY and SYGVKD. CDR3 DNA sequence: TGTGCCATCAGTGGGGGCAGGCGTAACTATGGCTACACCTTC. Its translation: CAISGGRRNYGYTF.

This chain joins TRBV19 and TRBJ2-7, with 9 bases that match TRBD2. J lost 7 bases, V lost 5 bases, and 12 bases had no gene match. From germline, CDR1 is LNHDA and CDR2 SQIVND (reference sequence). The CDR3 is made up of 15 amino acids. The CDR3 reads CASSPSAGGRGEQYF. The CDR3 bases are TGTGCCAGTAGTCCATCAGCGGGGGGACGAGGGGAGCAGTACTTC. Based on the CDR3 plus reference TRBV19 and TRBJ2-7, the full variable domain is DGGITQSPKYLFRKEGQNVTLSCEQNLNHDAMYWYRQDPGQGLRLIYYSQIVNDFQKGDIAEGYSVSREKKESFPLTVTSAQKNPTAFYLCASSPSAGGRGEQYFGPGTRLTVT.

This clone was recorded only once. V gene TRBV2 combines with J gene TRBJ2-1, with a weak D call TRBD1 (6 bases). V shed 6 bases and J shed 0 bases, with 9 bases lying between them. From germline, CDR1 is SNHLY and CDR2 FYNNEI. This CDR3 is 14 amino acids long. The CDR3 sequence: CASRRGSSYNEQFF. The CDR3 coding sequence is TGTGCCAGCAGGAGGGGGAGCTCCTACAATGAGCAGTTCTTC.

This clone has only one observation. This chain joins TRBV28 and TRBJ1-5; D is unresolved. Germline CDR1 is MDHEN and CDR2 is SYDVKM. The CDR3 runs 14 residues. V was clipped by 7 bases and J by 4 bases, with 14 bases between them. The CDR3 region has the DNA TGTGCCAGCACCTTGGCGTCCGGAAATCAGCCCCAGCATTTT. This codes for CASTLASGNQPQHF.